Listed here are 9 T cell receptor beta chains from one sample, sequenced in a study of OX40 agonist ivuxolimab in advanced cancers. The assay was immunoSEQ multiplex PCR, and TCRdb's table has in-frame clones only and misses some. Of under 45,000 clones detected, around 85% appear once; the ten largest clones hold 35% to 40%. The specimen was CD4+ or CD8+ T cells sorted from blood, collected in a trial of the OX40 agonist ivuxolimab. The receptor set was obtained from an adult with an advanced solid tumor such as melanoma, head and neck, liver or kidney cancer.

V usage is TRBV6-5 and J usage is TRBJ2-3; D unclear. The CDR3 length is 14 residues. CDR1 is MNHEY and CDR2 is SVGAGI in the germline V gene. V dropped 2 bases and J dropped 6 bases, with 12 bases sitting between them. Here the CDR3 DNA reads TGTGCCAGCAGTTACGGCGCGGCCGGGGATACGCAGTATTTT. Residues: CASSYGAAGDTQYF.

This clone was recorded once. This chain connects TRBV7-9 to TRBJ2-7; 7 bases line up with TRBD1. Germline CDR1 reads SEHNR; CDR2 reads FQNEAQ (reference sequence). V was clipped by 5 bases and J by 3 bases; unmatched bases: 10. The CDR3 loop spans 15 amino acids. In DNA, the CDR3 is TGTGCCAGCAGCCAAGCGACAGGGCCCTTCTACGAGCAGTACTTC. This encodes CASSQATGPFYEQYF.

The J gene is TRBJ2-3, the V gene TRBV2; D is undetermined. The CDR3 covers 12 residues. Germline loops: CDR1 SNHLY, CDR2 FYNNEI. V was trimmed by 4 bases and J by 2 bases, leaving 4 bases between them. The CDR3 region is CASSVTTDTQYF. Here the CDR3 DNA reads TGTGCCAGCAGTGTCACCACAGATACGCAGTATTTT. The variable domain in full, with the rest retrieved from reference TRBV2 and TRBJ2-3, is EPEVTQTPSHQVTQMGQEVILRCVPISNHLYFYWYRQILGQKVEFLVSFYNNEISEKSEIFDDQFSVERPDGSNFTLKIRSTKLEDSAMYFCASSVTTDTQYFGPGTRLTVL.

The chain links TRBV7-3 to TRBJ2-2; TRBD1 is a possible D gene (6 bases). Trimming removed 6 bases at V and 6 bases at J, with 14 bases between. This CDR3 has 14 amino acids. Germline loops: CDR1 SGHTA, CDR2 FQGTGA. The CDR3 protein is CASSPHRQAGELFF. The CDR3 DNA reads as TGTGCCAGCAGTCCCCACAGACAGGCCGGGGAGCTGTTTTTT.

This sequence joins TRBV5-1 and TRBJ1-1; D is uncertain. V lost 4 bases and J 8 bases, leaving 18 bases between the germline ends. Germline V gene lookup returns CDR1 SGHRS and CDR2 YFSETQ. CDR3 length equals 14 residues. In DNA form, the CDR3 reads TGCGCCAGCAGCGCCTTGGGTAGCTCGTCCGAAGCTTTCTTT. It specifies CASSALGSSSEAFF.

The rearrangement links TRBV7-2 to TRBJ2-5; TRBD2 aligns across 8 bases. CDR1 is SGHTA and CDR2 is FQGNSA in the germline V gene. The trim removed 3 bases at V and 7 bases at J, leaving 7 bases unmatched. This CDR3 contains 14 residues. The CDR3 loop is CASSFAGGPGTQYF. CDR3 nucleotides: TGTGCCAGCAGCTTTGCGGGAGGACCGGGGACCCAGTACTTC.

V gene TRBV30 combines with J gene TRBJ2-7; 12 bases map to TRBD2. The J segment lost 5 bases and the V segment lost 1 base, leaving 6 bases of the junction unmatched. CDR3 length: 15 residues. Germline CDR1 GTSNPN, CDR2 SVGIG (reference sequence). In DNA, the CDR3 is TGTGCCTGGAGTGGGGTACTAGCGGGAGGTAACGAGCAGTACTTC. It encodes CAWSGVLAGGNEQYF.

The chain is built from TRBV5-6 and TRBJ1-2; D not resolved. The CDR3 consists of 14 residues. CDR1 is SGHDT, CDR2 YYEEEE, per germline. V was shortened by 0 bases and J by 4 bases, with 10 bases between the two germline ends. The CDR3 loop is CASSLARMVYGYTF. The CDR3 nucleotides are TGTGCCAGCAGCTTGGCCCGTATGGTCTATGGCTACACCTTC.

This clone is a singleton in its sample. The chain carries TRBV6-1 and TRBJ2-7, with TRBD1 as a possible D gene (6 bases). V was trimmed by 10 bases and J by 0 bases, leaving 13 bases between them. Germline CDR1 and CDR2: MNHNS and SASEGT. The CDR3 is 13 residues long. CDR3 residues: CATYDRYSYEQYF. CDR3 bases: TGTGCCACCTACGACAGGTACTCCTACGAGCAGTACTTC.